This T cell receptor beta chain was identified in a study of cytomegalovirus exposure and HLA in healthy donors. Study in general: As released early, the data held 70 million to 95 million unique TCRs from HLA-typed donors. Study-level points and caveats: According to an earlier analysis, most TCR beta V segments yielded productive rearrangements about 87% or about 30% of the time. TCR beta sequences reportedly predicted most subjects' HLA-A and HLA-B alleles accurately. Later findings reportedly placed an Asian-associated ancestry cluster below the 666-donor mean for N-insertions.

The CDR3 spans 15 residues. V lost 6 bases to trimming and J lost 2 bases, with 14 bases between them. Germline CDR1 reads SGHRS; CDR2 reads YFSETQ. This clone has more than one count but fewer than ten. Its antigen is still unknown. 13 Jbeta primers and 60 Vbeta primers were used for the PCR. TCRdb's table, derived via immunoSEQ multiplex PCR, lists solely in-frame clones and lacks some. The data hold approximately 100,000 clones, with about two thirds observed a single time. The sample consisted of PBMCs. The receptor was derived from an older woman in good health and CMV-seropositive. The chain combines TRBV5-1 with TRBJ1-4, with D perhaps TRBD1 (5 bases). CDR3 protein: CASTSGLSTNEKLFF. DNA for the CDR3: TGCGCCAGCACATCAGGGCTTTCCACTAATGAAAAACTGTTTTTT.